A few counts support the clone carrying this TCR beta chain. As yet, its antigen is unknown. The data originate from a study of T cell repertoires in cytomegalovirus infection. Broader study findings: The study identified carriers of CMV plus the relevant HLA from cumulative public TCR beta family frequency.

TCRdb passed the reads through MiXCR, listing each CDR3 protein once. The data hold under 800,000 distinct CDR3 sequences, with around 24% observed a single time. The CDR3 is 13 residues long. Germline values: CDR1 SQVTM, CDR2 ANQGSEA. Between the trimmed V and J ends, which lost 4 bases and 0 bases, there was a span of 9 bases. The specimen sequenced was CD8+ T cells from PBMCs. The chain recombines TRBV29-1 with TRBJ1-1; D not certain. This TCR was recovered from a human donor in good health (CMV status not recorded). Some clones in this sample may be carry-over from other donors' samples. CDR3 residues: CSVGEGMNTEAFF. The CDR3 coding sequence is TGCAGCGTTGGAGAGGGAATGAACACTGAAGCTTTCTTT.